The 4 T cell receptor beta chains below were found in one sample sequenced in a study of T cells in Graves' hyperthyroidism and ophthalmopathy. RNA transcripts gave rise to amplified TCR beta CDR3 regions. Researchers ran a first-round RT-PCR on the TCR CDR3 using the HTBI primer set. TCRdb called the multiplex PCR reads again in MiXCR, with one record for every CDR3 protein. This table holds some 510,000 distinct CDR3 sequences, more than 20% found once. Source material: blood. The receptor source for this set is a man younger than 35 with Graves' hyperthyroidism.

This clonotype was detected a few times. CDR3 in DNA: TGTGCCAGGAGGGGGGCTGGTCATGGCTACACCTTC. Protein product: CARRGAGHGYTF. This rearrangement joins TRBV2 to TRBJ1-2, with TRBD1 as a possible D gene (6 bases). CDR1 is SNHLY, CDR2 FYNNEI, per germline. CDR3 length: 12 residues. Deletions cut 9 bases from V and 6 bases from J, with 14 bases between.

With regard to this clonotype: A much more abundant neighbour one base away suggests this may be a read error. The rearrangement uses TRBV28 and TRBJ2-2; D remains unclear. The CDR3 spans 15 residues. The germline V gene has CDR1 MDHEN and CDR2 SYDVKM. Trimming took off 5 bases at V and 0 bases at J, with 10 bases between the two ends. The CDR3 loop is CASSKEQPNTGELFF. CDR3 DNA sequence: TGTGCCAGCAGTAAGGAACAGCCGAACACCGGGGAGCTGTTTTTT.

Only a few counts were recorded for this clonotype. A much larger clone lies one base from this, so it may be a read error. The conserved closing phenylalanine or tryptophan is absent in this CDR3, likely reflecting a read error. This sequence joins TRBV28 and TRBJ1-2; 7 bases line up with TRBD1. The V segment lost 8 bases and the J segment 6 bases; nucleotides outside the gene matches: 3. CDR1 MDHEN and CDR2 SYDVKM come from the germline V gene. The CDR3 extends over 11 amino acids. The CDR3 loop is CASLQGNGYTV. The CDR3 DNA reads as TGTGCCAGCCTACAGGGGAATGGCTACACCGTC.

This clonotype was seen ten or more times. The chain combines TRBV11-2 with TRBJ1-1; TRBD1 matches 8 bases. With 3 bases clipped from V and 2 bases from J, the junction kept 8 bases outside the gene matches. The CDR3 has 16 residues. CDR1 and CDR2 from the germline V gene are SGHAT and FQNNGV. The CDR3 spells CASSFEDRGENTEAFF. The DNA of the CDR3 is TGTGCCAGCAGCTTTGAAGACAGGGGCGAAAACACTGAAGCTTTCTTT.